The TCR beta chain under discussion was sequenced for a study of blood T cell repertoires in COVID-19. Overall study: Samples came from the United States, Italy and Spain, spanning acute and convalescent COVID-19.

Germline values: CDR1 SEHNR, CDR2 FQNEAQ (reference sequence). The length of the CDR3 is 15 residues. With 6 bases removed from V and 1 base from J, the gap between germline ends came to 13 bases. Each recovered donor of Cohort 3 presented with two negative PCRs, clearance, or symptom resolution. Produced via immunoSEQ multiplex PCR; TCRdb's table is partial and in-frame only. Seen here are about 400,000 clones, nearly 90% observed once, and the top ten hold 1.5% to 2%. The TCR comes from a woman under 40 who had recovered from COVID-19. V gene TRBV7-9 combines with J gene TRBJ1-3; tentatively, D is TRBD1 (6 bases). Source material: PBMCs or T cells enriched from blood (not recorded which). As DNA, the CDR3 is TGTGCCAGCAGGGCGGACAGTATATCTGGAAACACCATATATTTT. This codes for CASRADSISGNTIYF.